This T cell receptor beta chain is drawn from a study of a mutant IDH1 vaccine in newly diagnosed glioma. Overall study: Patients had eight vaccinations, in weeks 1, 3, 5, 7, 11, 15, 19 and 23. Once 4-6 weeks had passed after radiotherapy alone, vaccination started, or it started with temozolomide cycles. Patients got radiotherapy, temozolomide, or both beforehand, and most got both.

Measured with immunoSEQ multiplex PCR; TCRdb has only the in-frame clones, and not every one. The repertoire holds under 40,000 clones, with around 82% as singletons. Regarding time point: week 11, during vaccination. Alongside topical imiquimod, each dose of vaccine comprised 300 ug of mutant IDH1 20-mer peptide. There were new WHO grade 3 or 4 astrocytomas in the donors, and these were IDH1-mutant and ATRX-lost. V gave up 6 bases and J gave up 3 bases; unmatched junction bases: 11. Germline V gene data show CDR1 as SEHNR and CDR2 as FQNEAQ (reference sequence). The CDR3 totals 15 residues. About this clone: Its antigen is not identified.

The TCR comes from a man younger than 45 with glioma. This chain joins TRBV7-9 and TRBJ2-7; 7 nucleotides line up with TRBD2. This specimen was PBMCs, taken from a glioma patient whose treatment included an IDH1 peptide vaccine. The CDR3 region is CASSLSGGLGYEQYF. The CDR3 DNA follows: TGTGCCAGCAGTCTTAGTGGCGGACTAGGCTACGAGCAGTACTTC.